The present TCR beta chain was sequenced within a study of shared clonotypes between healthy human individuals. Study context: Donors had three CD4 naive, three CD4 memory, two CD8 naive and one CD8 memory plate apiece.

Germline CDR1 reads SGDLS; CDR2 reads YYNGEE. This CDR3 is 14 amino acids long. V lost 4 bases to trimming and J lost 0 bases, with 10 bases between them. General observations from the study: An anticipated effect of sequencing depth on clonotype sharing among donors was recognized. Naive subsets tended to show greater estimated richness than memory subsets.

In the case of this clone: Its target is not known.

Assay used: immunoSEQ multiplex PCR; TCRdb lists only in-frame clones, some missing. Among approximately 1.4 million clones, around 98% were seen once, and the ten largest hold roughly 0.45%. The chain combines TRBV9 with TRBJ1-1; perhaps TRBD1 as D (5 bases). This TCR derives from a young man in good health. The specimen was naive CD4+ T cells sorted from blood. Subset denoted: CD45RA+ positively selected. The CDR3 DNA sequence: TGTGCCAGCAGCCCACAGGACATGAACACTGAAGCTTTCTTT. It yields the protein CASSPQDMNTEAFF.